This T cell receptor beta chain was captured by sequencing in a study of T cells after yellow fever vaccination. Template switching with 5'RACE generated the TCR cDNA and added a universal primer site and UMIs. Each CDR3 protein gets one entry after TCRdb re-called the 5' RACE reads with MiXCR. This table has 500,000 to 650,000 distinct CDR3 sequences, roughly 17% appearing once. Study-wide points: Faster peaking, at day 5 versus 15, marked a secondary response that was weaker. Repertoires sorted by FACS could include abundant clonotypes that are contaminants from the bulk population.

On this clonotype: As yet, its antigen is unknown.

This TCR derives from a man aged 18 to 35 who received the YFV17D yellow fever vaccine. Sequenced material: PBMCs, taken 5 to 6 days after the first yellow fever vaccination.

In nucleotides, the CDR3 is TGTGCCAGTAGTATTAGGGGGGCAAGCAATCAGCCCCAGCATTTT. It translates to CASSIRGASNQPQHF. The chain recombines TRBV19 with TRBJ1-5; tentatively, D is TRBD1 (6 bases). The CDR3 runs to 15 residues. The ends were cut back, 3 bases at V and 1 base at J, with 10 bases in the middle. Per germline, CDR1 LNHDA and CDR2 SQIVND (reference sequence).